What follows are 26 T cell receptor beta chains derived from one specimen sequenced in a study of blood T cell repertoires in COVID-19. The table came from immunoSEQ multiplex PCR; TCRdb's copy has only in-frame clones and leaves some out. The sample holds some 28,000 clones, around 90% seen once. Sequencing was done on a sample of peripheral blood. These receptors were obtained from a human donor in a cohort sampled during active COVID-19.

V is TRBV5-1 and J is TRBJ1-1; 9 bases align to TRBD1. Germline CDR1 is SGHRS and CDR2 is YFSETQ. This CDR3 contains 15 residues. Trimming at V came to 3 bases and at J to 5 bases, leaving 8 bases not matched to a gene. CDR3 residues: CASSSSGTGITEAFF. The CDR3 nucleotides are TGCGCCAGCAGCTCCTCCGGGACAGGGATAACTGAAGCTTTCTTT.

V usage is TRBV29-1 and J usage is TRBJ2-7, with 10 bases matching TRBD1. J was trimmed by 0 bases and V by 6 bases; bases with no gene match: 5. The length of the CDR3 is 14 residues. CDR1 SQVTM and CDR2 ANQGSEA come from the germline V gene. The CDR3 loop is CSVTGQGTSYEQYF. The CDR3 DNA follows: TGCAGCGTGACGGGACAGGGGACCTCCTACGAGCAGTACTTC.

The chain recombines TRBV12-3 or TRBV12-4 with TRBJ1-1; D gene ambiguous. This CDR3 contains 12 residues. Trimming stripped 2 bases from V and 5 bases from J, with 6 bases between. The CDR3 nucleotides read TGTGCCAGCAGTTTATCGGGTACTGAAGCTTTCTTT. Residues: CASSLSGTEAFF.

The CDR3 nucleotides are TGTGCCAGCAGCTTTTTCCTTAATGAAAAACTGTTTTTT. Protein sequence: CASSFFLNEKLFF. This rearrangement joins TRBV7-9 to TRBJ1-4; D ambiguous. CDR1 SEHNR and CDR2 FQNEAQ come from the germline V gene (reference sequence). The CDR3 covers 13 residues. V gave up 3 bases and J gave up 4 bases, with 6 bases separating them.

This chain links TRBV10-2 with TRBJ1-5; the D is unclear. The germline CDR1 and CDR2 sequences are WSHSY and SAAADI. With 7 bases removed from V and 0 bases from J, the gap between germline ends came to 16 bases. There are 16 residues in the CDR3. CDR3 in DNA: TGCGCCAGCAAGAGTGATCTCCGCTATAGCAATCAGCCCCAGCATTTT. Translating it yields CASKSDLRYSNQPQHF.

This clone was recorded only once. The chain recombines TRBV5-6 with TRBJ2-3; 7 positions match TRBD2. Germline V gives CDR1 SGHDT, CDR2 YYEEEE. V gave up 5 bases and J gave up 6 bases; unmatched junction bases: 18. The CDR3 has 17 residues. The CDR3 reads CASSRGSTAGVSDTQYF. The CDR3 DNA is TGTGCCAGCAGTCGCGGCAGTACGGCGGGGGTATCGGATACGCAGTATTTT.

This sequence joins TRBV5-8 and TRBJ1-5, with 9 bases identical to TRBD1. Germline lookup yields CDR1 SGHTS and CDR2 YDEGEE. The CDR3 consists of 13 residues. With V trimmed by 4 bases and J by 6 bases, 2 bases remained unmatched. DNA of the CDR3: TGTGCCAGCAGCCGGACAGGGGTTCAGCCCCAGCATTTT. Translation gives CASSRTGVQPQHF.

This clone appeared once. This chain joins TRBV19 and TRBJ2-5; 8 bases fit TRBD2. V trimming: 8 bases; J trimming: 0 bases; junction bases outside the gene matches: 2. The germline gives CDR1 LNHDA, CDR2 SQIVND (reference sequence). The CDR3 contains 13 residues. The CDR3 nucleotides read TGTGCCAGTGCGACTAGCGACCAAGAGACCCAGTACTTC. The encoded protein is CASATSDQETQYF. The full variable domain, its missing parts supplied by reference TRBV19 and TRBJ2-5, is DGGITQSPKYLFRKEGQNVTLSCEQNLNHDAMYWYRQDPGQGLRLIYYSQIVNDFQKGDIAEGYSVSREKKESFPLTVTSAQKNPTAFYLCASATSDQETQYFGPGTRLLVL.

The V and J genes are TRBV4-3 and TRBJ1-1; possible D gene TRBD1, 5 bases. V shed 4 bases and J shed 7 bases, with 13 bases lying between them. CDR1 and CDR2 from the germline V gene are LGHNA and YSLEER. CDR3 size: 13 residues. This CDR3 is CASSPTVTREAFF. As DNA, the CDR3 is TGCGCCAGCAGCCCGACAGTCACGCGTGAAGCTTTCTTT.

The gene calls are TRBV6-5 and TRBJ1-5; D is undetermined. CDR3 size: 14 residues. CDR1 is MNHEY, CDR2 SVGAGI, per germline. V was cut by 0 bases and J by 6 bases, with 9 bases left in between. The CDR3 sequence: CASSYSISVQPQHF. Here the CDR3 DNA reads TGTGCCAGCAGTTACTCGATTTCAGTTCAGCCCCAGCATTTT.

The chain recombines TRBV2 with TRBJ1-1; D uncertain. Trimming removed 4 bases at V and 0 bases at J, with 6 bases between. Germline V gene lookup returns CDR1 SNHLY and CDR2 FYNNEI. CDR3 length: 13 residues. The CDR3 sequence is CASSGGLNTEAFF. CDR3 in DNA: TGTGCCAGCAGTGGAGGGCTGAACACTGAAGCTTTCTTT.

This rearrangement joins TRBV7-8 to TRBJ1-1, with 9 bases identical to TRBD1. Germline loops: CDR1 SGHVS, CDR2 FQNEAQ. V lost 5 bases and J lost 5; bases outside the gene matches: 6. The CDR3 has 14 residues. The CDR3 DNA sequence: TGTGCCAGCAGCCAGAACAGGGGGCGGACTGAAGCTTTCTTT. Amino acid sequence: CASSQNRGRTEAFF. The entire variable domain, with the rest obtained from reference TRBV7-8 and TRBJ1-1, is as follows: GAGVSQSPRYKVAKRGQDVALRCDPISGHVSLFWYQQALGQGPEFLTYFQNEAQLDKSGLPSDRFFAERPEGSVSTLKIQRTQQEDSAVYLCASSQNRGRTEAFFGQGTRLTVV.

The rearrangement uses TRBV9 and TRBJ1-3, with TRBD1 identical over 7 bases. V lost 4 bases, J lost 2 bases, and 12 bases stayed unmatched. The germline V gene has CDR1 SGDLS and CDR2 YYNGEE. CDR3 length: 17 amino acids. In DNA, the CDR3 is TGTGCCAGCAGCCAGAGGGGTCGGAGGGGGCCTGGAAACACCATATATTTT. Protein product: CASSQRGRRGPGNTIYF.

The chain is built from TRBV27 and TRBJ1-2, with 7 bases lining up with TRBD1. The CDR3 loop spans 14 amino acids. Germline lookup yields CDR1 MNHEY and CDR2 SMNVEV (reference sequence). Trimming at V came to 7 bases and at J to 1 base, leaving 6 bases not matched to a gene. The CDR3 is CASKGTAYNYGYTF. CDR3 in DNA: TGTGCCAGCAAAGGGACAGCTTATAACTATGGCTACACCTTC.

This chain connects TRBV7-3 to TRBJ2-2, with a weak D call TRBD2 (6 bases). The germline V gene has CDR1 SGHTA and CDR2 FQGTGA. Trimming stripped 5 bases from V and 6 bases from J, with 7 bases between. This CDR3 is 12 amino acids long. DNA for the CDR3: TGTGCCAGCAGCCCGGGGGCCGGGGAGCTGTTTTTT. Protein sequence: CASSPGAGELFF.

J is TRBJ1-4 and V is TRBV19; possible D gene TRBD1, 6 bases. The CDR3 totals 14 residues. Germline CDR1 LNHDA, CDR2 SQIVND (reference sequence). Trimming left V 6 bases short and J 5 bases short, with 13 bases between. Here the CDR3 reads CASRRGTENEKLFF. For the CDR3, the DNA is TGTGCCAGTAGGAGGGGGACGGAGAATGAAAAACTGTTTTTT.

This sequence joins TRBV7-2 and TRBJ2-3, with 9 positions matching TRBD2. Germline V gene sequence: CDR1 SGHTA, CDR2 FQGNSA. With V trimmed by 5 bases and J by 1 base, 1 base remained unmatched. The CDR3 has 14 amino acids. The CDR3 protein is CASSQRGGTDTQYF. DNA of the CDR3: TGTGCCAGCAGCCAGCGGGGGGGCACAGATACGCAGTATTTT.

In this sample, this clone turned up a few times. The chain employs TRBV19 and TRBJ1-5, with D possibly TRBD1 on 5 matching bases. V shed 5 bases and J shed 4 bases, with 9 bases lying between them. Germline-derived CDR1 and CDR2 are LNHDA and SQIVND (reference sequence). The CDR3 totals 13 residues. The CDR3 here is CASSAQGNQPQHF. For the CDR3, the DNA is TGTGCCAGTAGTGCGCAGGGAAATCAGCCCCAGCATTTT.

This chain's CDR3 is CATSREQGAPANEQFF. CDR3 DNA: TGTGCCACCAGCAGAGAACAGGGGGCTCCCGCGAATGAGCAGTTCTTC. J is TRBJ2-1 and V is TRBV15; 9 positions agree with TRBD1. CDR3 length: 16 residues. Germline CDR1 LNHNV, CDR2 YYDKDF (reference sequence). J gave up 7 bases and V 0 bases, and 7 bases lay outside the gene matches.

J is TRBJ1-1 and V is TRBV5-6; 8 nucleotides match TRBD1. V lost 4 bases, J lost 1 base, and 12 bases stayed unmatched. The CDR3 is 17 amino acids. Germline V gene lookup returns CDR1 SGHDT and CDR2 YYEEEE. This chain's CDR3 is CASSLWTGRGSNTEAFF. The DNA for the CDR3 is TGTGCCAGCAGCCTATGGACAGGGAGAGGCTCGAACACTGAAGCTTTCTTT.

V is TRBV20-1 and J is TRBJ2-5; D is ambiguous. V lost 4 bases and J 5 bases, leaving 8 bases between the germline ends. The CDR3 is made up of 11 amino acids. In germline, CDR1 is DFQATT, CDR2 SNEGSKA (reference sequence). DNA for the CDR3: TGCAGTGCTAATCATCAGGAGACCCAGTACTTC. Translated: CSANHQETQYF.

The gene calls are TRBV6-5 and TRBJ1-1; TRBD1 aligns across 7 bases. The germline V gene encodes CDR1 MNHEY and CDR2 SVGAGI. The ends lost 8 bases at V and 1 base at J; junction bases unmatched: 7. This CDR3 has 14 amino acids. The DNA of the CDR3 is TGTGCCAGCGGAACCCGGGACAGGAACACTGAAGCTTTCTTT. Protein sequence: CASGTRDRNTEAFF.

The sample holds one count of this clone. CDR3 DNA sequence: TGTGCCAGCAGCCGGACAGGGGGGAGCACCGGGGAGCTGTTTTTT. Translating gives CASSRTGGSTGELFF. The chain combines TRBV7-6 with TRBJ2-2, with 10 bases that match TRBD1. Trimming at V came to 5 bases and at J to 4 bases, leaving 4 bases not matched to a gene. This CDR3 region has 15 residues. Germline-derived CDR1 and CDR2 are SGHVS and FNYEAQ. Variable domain in full (rest from reference TRBV7-6 and TRBJ2-2): GAGVSQSPRYKVTKRGQDVALRCDPISGHVSLYWYRQALGQGPEFLTYFNYEAQQDKSGLPNDRFSAERPEGSISTLTIQRTEQRDSAMYRCASSRTGGSTGELFFGEGSRLTVL.

This chain connects TRBV10-3 to TRBJ2-1, with TRBD2 matching over 8 bases. V shed 11 bases, J shed 0 bases, and the junction held 9 bases outside the gene matches. The CDR3 covers 15 residues. CDR1 ENHRY and CDR2 SYGVKD come from the germline V gene. CDR3 nucleotides: TGTGCCTCAAGCGGGAGTACCAGCTCCTACAATGAGCAGTTCTTC. Its protein is CASSGSTSSYNEQFF.

The V call is TRBV27, the J call TRBJ2-1; TRBD2 is a possible D gene (6 bases). Germline CDR1 is MNHEY and CDR2 is SMNVEV (reference sequence). The V and J ends lost 3 bases and 7 bases respectively, with 13 bases between them. This CDR3 is built from 14 residues. The CDR3 coding sequence is TGTGCCAGCAGTTTCCGCGGGGCGGGGAATGAGCAGTTCTTC. It yields the protein CASSFRGAGNEQFF.

This clone is a singleton in its sample. The genes are TRBV6-5 and TRBJ2-1; no clear D gene. The germline V gene has CDR1 MNHEY and CDR2 SVGAGI. The CDR3 covers 13 residues. V was cut by 5 bases and J by 4 bases, with 9 bases left in between. The CDR3 loop is CASSLLGYNEQFF. CDR3 nucleotide sequence: TGTGCCAGCAGTCTCCTAGGATACAATGAGCAGTTCTTC.